A single sample gave rise to the 28 T cell receptor beta chains below, sequenced in a study of neurological immune-mediated disorders. One entry per CDR3 protein, called by TCRdb with MiXCR from the 5' RACE reads. The sample lists roughly 65,000 distinct CDR3 sequences, roughly 5% seen once, with about 5.8% in the top ten. The sample consisted of PBMCs. The receptors were gathered from a human donor with multiple sclerosis. The donor label of this sample is uncertain.

J is TRBJ2-1 and V is TRBV20-1; D is perhaps TRBD1 (7 bases). CDR1 and CDR2 (germline): DFQATT, SNEGSKA (reference sequence). This CDR3 comprises 13 residues. V was pared by 0 bases and J by 8 bases, with 11 bases between. CDR3 amino acids: CSARDGGGDEQFF. The CDR3, as DNA: TGCAGTGCTAGAGATGGAGGGGGCGATGAGCAGTTCTTC.

This clonotype has a count of ten or more. V and J are TRBV28 and TRBJ1-3; no definite D call. This CDR3 has 18 amino acids. The V gene lost 5 bases and the J gene lost 7 bases, with 27 bases spanning the gap. Germline V gene data show CDR1 as MDHEN and CDR2 as SYDVKM. The CDR3 loop is CASSPTLDREYIRNTIYF. In DNA form, the CDR3 reads TGTGCCAGCAGTCCAACCCTGGACCGGGAGTATATCAGGAACACCATATATTTT. The complete variable domain, with remaining parts taken from reference TRBV28 and TRBJ1-3, reads DVKVTQSSRYLVKRTGEKVFLECVQDMDHENMFWYRQDPGLGLRLIYFSYDVKMKEKGDIPEGYSVSREKKERFSLILESASTNQTSMYLCASSPTLDREYIRNTIYFGEGSWLTVV.

J is TRBJ1-2 and V is TRBV4-3, with D perhaps matching TRBD1 (5 bases). The V and J ends lost 1 base and 8 bases respectively, with 11 bases between them. The CDR3 has 13 residues. From germline, CDR1 is LGHNA and CDR2 YSLEER. CDR3 loop: CASSQGTGEGYTF. The CDR3 coding sequence is TGCGCCAGCAGCCAAGGGACGGGGGAAGGCTACACCTTC.

The V and J genes are TRBV7-3 and TRBJ2-2; 7 bases are a match to TRBD2. CDR1 is SGHTA and CDR2 is FQGTGA in the germline V gene. Losses at the gene ends were 5 bases for V and 5 bases for J; bases not matched to a gene: 11. CDR3 length: 16 residues. CDR3 in DNA: TGTGCCAGCAGCCCCCAGGCGGGGGTTGGGACCGGGGAGCTGTTTTTT. It is translated as CASSPQAGVGTGELFF.

This clonotype was picked up many times. This chain joins TRBV5-1 and TRBJ1-1; D is perhaps TRBD1 (5 bases). The ends were cut back, 5 bases at V and 6 bases at J, with 8 bases in the middle. The CDR3 totals 11 residues. Germline V gives CDR1 SGHRS, CDR2 YFSETQ. Written as DNA, the CDR3 is TGCGCCAGCAGGGACACTGCTGAAGCTTTCTTT. This encodes CASRDTAEAFF.

This clonotype was counted many times. The chain uses TRBV6-2 or TRBV6-3 and TRBJ2-7; 12 bases are shared with TRBD2. The trim removed 2 bases at V and 3 bases at J, leaving 2 bases unmatched. Germline assignment: CDR1 MNHEY and CDR2 SVGEGT. The CDR3 consists of 15 residues. The CDR3 bases are TGTGCCAGCAGTTACGGGACTAGCGGGTTCTACGAGCAGTACTTC. This sequence encodes CASSYGTSGFYEQYF.

This clonotype was detected many times. The gene calls are TRBV10-2 and TRBJ2-2; unclear D gene. V was clipped by 6 bases and J by 0 bases, with 14 bases between them. The germline V gene encodes CDR1 WSHSY and CDR2 SAAADI. The CDR3 loop spans 16 amino acids. The DNA of the CDR3 is TGCGCCAGCAGCGCTCGCGACATCTCGAACACCGGGGAGCTGTTTTTT. This sequence encodes CASSARDISNTGELFF.

This clonotype came up many times. For the CDR3, the DNA is TGCAGTGCTAGAGATCTACAGGGGGGAGATCAGCCCCAGCATTTT. It specifies CSARDLQGGDQPQHF. The J gene is TRBJ1-5, the V gene TRBV20-1, with TRBD1 identical over 8 bases. The ends lost 0 bases at V and 5 bases at J; junction bases unmatched: 6. Germline CDR1 DFQATT, CDR2 SNEGSKA (reference sequence). The CDR3 length is 15 residues.

The sample holds a few counts of this clonotype. This chain joins TRBV15 and TRBJ1-3; D is ambiguous. V was trimmed by 5 bases and J by 8 bases, leaving 13 bases between them. The CDR3 spans 13 residues. Germline-derived CDR1 and CDR2 are LNHNV and YYDKDF (reference sequence). The DNA of the CDR3 is TGTGCCACCAGCCGGAGAACTCCGGACACCATATATTTT. Its translation: CATSRRTPDTIYF. The full variable domain, with the rest looked up from reference TRBV15 and TRBJ1-3, is DAMVIQNPRYQVTQFGKPVTLSCSQTLNHNVMYWYQQKSSQAPKLLFHYYDKDFNNEADTPDNFQSRRPNTSFCFLDIRSPGLGDTAMYLCATSRRTPDTIYFGEGSWLTVV.

This clonotype was detected ten times or more. The rearrangement joins TRBV9 to TRBJ2-7; 8 nucleotides match TRBD1. Germline V gives CDR1 SGDLS, CDR2 YYNGEE. J gave up 2 bases and V 4 bases, and 5 bases lay outside the gene matches. The length of the CDR3 is 14 residues. CDR3 nucleotide sequence: TGTGCCAGCAGCCCCGGGACAGGACCCTACGAGCAGTACTTC. It yields the protein CASSPGTGPYEQYF.

This clonotype was seen at least ten times. The chain combines TRBV5-6 with TRBJ2-7; tentative D call: TRBD2 (7 bases). This CDR3 region has 13 residues. Germline lookup yields CDR1 SGHDT and CDR2 YYEEEE. The V end was cut by 7 bases, the J end by 6 bases, with 17 bases between. As DNA, the CDR3 is TGTGCCAGCGATATATCAGGGGAGGGCGAGCAGTACTTC. Translation: CASDISGEGEQYF.

This clonotype was observed many times. This chain joins TRBV2 and TRBJ1-2, with D possibly matching TRBD1 (5 bases). The CDR3 spans 15 residues. Germline CDR1 SNHLY, CDR2 FYNNEI. V gave up 3 bases and J gave up 0 bases, with 11 bases separating them. The DNA of the CDR3 is TGTGCCAGCAGTGATGGCCCGGGGGCTAACTATGGCTACACCTTC. The encoded protein is CASSDGPGANYGYTF.

This clonotype was picked up many times. The chain links TRBV3-1 to TRBJ2-3, with 9 bases lining up with TRBD2. The J segment lost 2 bases and the V segment lost 0 bases, leaving 6 bases of the junction unmatched. The V gene's germline CDR1 is LGHDT and CDR2 YNNKEL (reference sequence). CDR3 length: 17 amino acids. In nucleotides, the CDR3 is TGTGCCAGCAGCCAAGATCACAGCGGGGGGAACACAGATACGCAGTATTTT. Residues: CASSQDHSGGNTDTQYF.

This clonotype was recorded at least ten times. The V and J genes are TRBV6-5 and TRBJ1-3; D not resolved. Trimming removed 0 bases from V and 2 bases from J, with 11 bases in between. The CDR3 extends over 16 amino acids. Germline CDR1 reads MNHEY; CDR2 reads SVGAGI. As DNA, the CDR3 is TGTGCCAGCAGTTACTCCTACGGGAGCCCTGGAAACACCATATATTTT. Residues: CASSYSYGSPGNTIYF.

This clonotype has only a few counts. The chain is built from TRBV20-1 and TRBJ2-3; perhaps TRBD2 as D (6 bases). From germline, CDR1 is DFQATT and CDR2 SNEGSKA (reference sequence). This CDR3 region has 16 residues. Trimming left V 6 bases short and J 4 bases short, with 23 bases between. The CDR3 DNA reads TGCAGTGCCATACCCGGCAAACGGGCGGGGTCAGATACGCAGTATTTT. Amino acid sequence: CSAIPGKRAGSDTQYF.

DNA for the CDR3: TGTGCCAGCAGCTTGCCGGGGGGGCCTCGCACAGATACGCAGTATTTT. It translates to CASSLPGGPRTDTQYF. The genes are TRBV7-8 and TRBJ2-3; TRBD2 aligns across 8 bases. V shed 3 bases and J 1 base; nucleotides not matched to a gene: 6. Germline CDR1 is SGHVS and CDR2 is FQNEAQ. The CDR3 covers 16 residues. The variable domain in full, completed from reference TRBV7-8 and TRBJ2-3, reads GAGVSQSPRYKVAKRGQDVALRCDPISGHVSLFWYQQALGQGPEFLTYFQNEAQLDKSGLPSDRFFAERPEGSVSTLKIQRTQQEDSAVYLCASSLPGGPRTDTQYFGPGTRLTVL.

This clonotype was seen at least ten times. The rearrangement uses TRBV20-1 and TRBJ2-3; no firm D call. CDR1 and CDR2 (germline): DFQATT, SNEGSKA (reference sequence). The CDR3 totals 14 residues. V lost 3 bases and J lost 0, with 10 bases in between. The CDR3 sequence is CSASWSHSTDTQYF. The CDR3 DNA sequence: TGCAGTGCTAGTTGGAGCCACAGCACAGATACGCAGTATTTT.

This clonotype was seen many times. The chain couples TRBV7-7 to TRBJ1-5, with 10 bases that match TRBD1. Germline V gene data show CDR1 as SSHAT and CDR2 as FNYEAQ (reference sequence). This CDR3 spans 18 amino acids. The J segment lost 0 bases and the V segment lost 4 bases, leaving 9 bases of the junction unmatched. The DNA of the CDR3 is TGTGCCAGCAGCTCTCCGGGACAGGGGCCTTATAGCAATCAGCCCCAGCATTTT. Encoded protein: CASSSPGQGPYSNQPQHF. The full variable domain, rest sourced from reference TRBV7-7 and TRBJ1-5, is GAGVSQSPRYKVTKRGQDVTLRCDPISSHATLYWYQQALGQGPEFLTYFNYEAQPDKSGLPSDRFSAERPEGSISTLTIQRTEQRDSAMYRCASSSPGQGPYSNQPQHFGDGTRLSIL.

This clonotype came up many times. The rearrangement joins TRBV7-2 to TRBJ1-5; a possible D gene is TRBD1 (5 bases). Between the trimmed V and J ends, which lost 5 bases and 0 bases, there was a span of 14 bases. The CDR3 loop spans 16 amino acids. Germline CDR1 is SGHTA and CDR2 is FQGNSA. The CDR3 sequence is CASSRLGGVSNQPQHF. Here the CDR3 DNA reads TGTGCCAGCAGCCGTTTGGGAGGGGTTAGCAATCAGCCCCAGCATTTT.

This clonotype came up many times. V and J are TRBV20-1 and TRBJ2-7; 9 nucleotides match TRBD1. The V gene's germline CDR1 is DFQATT and CDR2 SNEGSKA (reference sequence). Trimming at V came to 5 bases and at J to 2 bases, leaving 10 bases not matched to a gene. This CDR3 is built from 15 residues. For the CDR3, the DNA is TGCAGTGCTTCTCGAATGAGGACAGGGGCCTACGAGCAGTACTTC. This gives the protein CSASRMRTGAYEQYF.

This clonotype was found many times. This chain connects TRBV18 to TRBJ1-3; D unresolved. The CDR3 covers 15 residues. Per the germline V gene, CDR1 is KGHSH and CDR2 is LQKENI. The ends were cut back, 1 base at V and 4 bases at J, with 11 bases in the middle. The CDR3 nucleotides are TGTGCCAGCTCACCACTGGAGGGAAGAGGAAACACCATATATTTT. It is translated as CASSPLEGRGNTIYF. Using reference TRBV18 and TRBJ1-3 for the parts outside the CDR3, the full variable domain is NAGVMQNPRHLVRRRGQEARLRCSPMKGHSHVYWYRQLPEEGLKFMVYLQKENIIDESGMPKERFSAEFPKEGPSILRIQQVVRGDSAAYFCASSPLEGRGNTIYFGEGSWLTVV.

In this sample, this clonotype is medium-sized. This CDR3 is CSARVQGGSTEAFF. The CDR3 region has the DNA TGCAGTGCTAGAGTCCAGGGGGGGAGCACTGAAGCTTTCTTT. The V and J genes are TRBV20-1 and TRBJ1-1, with 7 bases matching TRBD1. V lost 1 base to trimming and J lost 4 bases; unmatched junction nucleotides: 6. The CDR3 loop spans 14 amino acids. Germline loops: CDR1 DFQATT, CDR2 SNEGSKA (reference sequence).

This clonotype has at least ten counts. The J gene is TRBJ2-1, the V gene TRBV7-9; 16 positions match TRBD2. CDR1 SEHNR and CDR2 FQNEAQ come from the germline V gene (reference sequence). V was clipped by 5 bases and J by 10 bases; unmatched bases: 5. The CDR3 spans 15 residues. This CDR3 is CASSPGLAGGPEQFF. The CDR3 DNA follows: TGTGCCAGCAGCCCGGGACTAGCGGGGGGGCCAGAGCAGTTCTTC.

This clonotype was found many times. V gene TRBV5-1 combines with J gene TRBJ2-4, with D possibly matching TRBD1 (6 bases). The CDR3 spans 15 residues. CDR1 is SGHRS and CDR2 is YFSETQ in the germline V gene. The ends were cut back, 5 bases at V and 4 bases at J, with 16 bases in the middle. DNA for the CDR3: TGCGCCAGCAGTTCTCAGGGGAGCACAAAAAACATTCAGTACTTC. This gives the protein CASSSQGSTKNIQYF.

The sample holds many counts of this clonotype. The CDR3 sequence: CASSPAGDEQFF. The CDR3 DNA reads as TGTGCCAGCAGCCCCGCGGGGGATGAGCAGTTCTTC. The chain uses TRBV3-1 and TRBJ2-1; 7 bases map to TRBD2. Germline V gene sequence: CDR1 LGHDT, CDR2 YNNKEL (reference sequence). V was pared by 4 bases and J by 8 bases, with 2 bases of the junction left unmatched. The CDR3 is 12 amino acids.

This clonotype was seen at least ten times. J is TRBJ2-5 and V is TRBV20-1; tentatively, D is TRBD2 (5 bases). The CDR3 is 13 amino acids. The V end was cut by 5 bases, the J end by 5 bases, with 15 bases between. From germline, CDR1 is DFQATT and CDR2 SNEGSKA (reference sequence). The DNA of the CDR3 is TGCAGTGCTCCTCGGGATGCCGGGGAGACCCAGTACTTC. Translation gives CSAPRDAGETQYF.

This clonotype has at least ten counts. The V call is TRBV5-4, the J call TRBJ2-7; D is unclear. The CDR3 covers 13 residues. V lost 4 bases and J lost 3, with 11 bases in between. The germline V gene encodes CDR1 SGHNT and CDR2 YYREEE (reference sequence). For the CDR3, the DNA is TGTGCCAGCAGCCTGGACCATTTCTACGAGCAGTACTTC. Amino acid sequence: CASSLDHFYEQYF.

This clonotype was observed at least ten times. The rearrangement links TRBV5-6 to TRBJ1-3; D possibly corresponds to TRBD1 (5 bases). Germline V CDR1 and CDR2: SGHDT, YYEEEE. The V end was cut by 0 bases, the J end by 0 bases, with 7 bases between. This CDR3 comprises 15 residues. The chain's CDR3 is CASSLGQNSGNTIYF. The CDR3 DNA sequence: TGTGCCAGCAGCTTGGGACAGAACTCTGGAAACACCATATATTTT.